The 25 T cell receptor beta chains given below trace back to one sample, sequenced in a study of control samples from healthy donors and cancer patients. The data were produced by immunoSEQ multiplex PCR, yet TCRdb's version contains in-frame clones alone and is incomplete. The sample includes 25,000 to 35,000 clones, roughly nine tenths seen only once; the top ten take more than 10%. The sample taken for sequencing was PBMCs. The receptors shown here come from a man aged 45-60 years with lung cancer.

This chain connects TRBV2 to TRBJ1-5; 7 bases fit TRBD1. The CDR3 extends over 15 amino acids. The V segment lost 6 bases and the J segment 2 bases; nucleotides outside the gene matches: 7. CDR1 and CDR2 from the germline V gene are SNHLY and FYNNEI. The CDR3 sequence is CASRVRGTGNQPQHF. CDR3 bases: TGTGCCAGCAGAGTCAGGGGGACGGGCAATCAGCCCCAGCATTTT.

The chain links TRBV19 to TRBJ1-5; possibly TRBD1 for D (5 bases). Germline CDR1 LNHDA, CDR2 SQIVND (reference sequence). V gave up 5 bases and J gave up 5 bases, with 10 bases separating them. There are 13 residues in the CDR3. The CDR3 reads CASSSGLDQPQHF. CDR3 DNA: TGTGCCAGTAGTTCAGGGCTTGATCAGCCCCAGCATTTT.

The chain recombines TRBV18 with TRBJ1-1, with D possibly matching TRBD1 (6 bases). The V gene lost 3 bases and the J gene lost 1 base, with 15 bases spanning the gap. There are 16 residues in the CDR3. Germline V gene data show CDR1 as KGHSH and CDR2 as LQKENI. The DNA of the CDR3 is TGTGCCAGCTCACCCAGGGGAGGCACACAGAACACTGAAGCTTTCTTT. It is translated as CASSPRGGTQNTEAFF.

In its sample, this clone was seen once. This chain joins TRBV6-1 and TRBJ2-1, with no clear D. The germline V gene encodes CDR1 MNHNS and CDR2 SASEGT. The CDR3 totals 12 residues. V was pared by 5 bases and J by 8 bases, with 10 bases between. The CDR3 is CASSFINDEQFF. The CDR3, as DNA: TGTGCCAGCAGTTTCATAAACGATGAGCAGTTCTTC.

As regards this clone: An end of the junction differs from the germline gene, which may be a read error. The V and J genes are TRBV7-7 and TRBJ2-2; tentative D call: TRBD1 (5 bases). CDR3 size: 13 residues. The germline V gene encodes CDR1 SSHAT and CDR2 FNYEAQ (reference sequence). The CDR3 DNA sequence: TGTGCTAGCAGCTCCCAGGGTCACGGGGAGCTGTTTTTT. This gives the protein CASSSQGHGELFF.

The gene calls are TRBV7-2 and TRBJ2-5, with D perhaps being TRBD1 or TRBD2 (5 bases each). V was trimmed by 2 bases and J by 3 bases, leaving 16 bases between them. Per the germline V gene, CDR1 is SGHTA and CDR2 is FQGNSA. The CDR3 has 16 amino acids. The CDR3 region has the DNA TGTGCCAGCAGCTTATTAGACAGCGGCCAAAAAGAGACCCAGTACTTC. Translation: CASSLLDSGQKETQYF.

CDR3 bases: TGTGCCAGCACCTCGGGCAGCGGGGGGGGAGAATCCTCGAAAGAGACCCAGTACTTC. Translated: CASTSGSGGGESSKETQYF. The chain combines TRBV3-1 (or the pseudogene TRBV3-2) with TRBJ2-5, with 10 bases that match TRBD2. Germline lookup yields CDR1 LGHDT and CDR2 YNNKEL (reference sequence). The CDR3 totals 19 residues. The ends lost 7 bases at V and 3 bases at J; junction bases unmatched: 20.

The genes are TRBV5-5 and TRBJ2-5; 12 nucleotides line up with TRBD2. This CDR3 has 16 residues. The V segment lost 4 bases and the J segment 5 bases; nucleotides outside the gene matches: 9. CDR1 and CDR2 from the germline V gene are SGHKS and YYEKEE (reference sequence). The CDR3, as DNA: TGTGCCAGCAGCCTTTGGACTAGCGGGGCCGGGGAGACCCAGTACTTC. Translated, it gives CASSLWTSGAGETQYF. The entire variable domain, with the rest obtained from reference TRBV5-5 and TRBJ2-5, is as follows: DAGVTQSPTHLIKTRGQQVTLRCSPISGHKSVSWYQQVLGQGPQFIFQYYEKEERGRGNFPDRFSARQFPNYSSELNVNALLLGDSALYLCASSLWTSGAGETQYFGPGTRLLVL.

In nucleotides, the CDR3 is TGTGCCAGCAGCGTAGCTACTTGGGCCTCTCAGGAGAATGGCTACACCTTC. Its protein is CASSVATWASQENGYTF. The rearrangement links TRBV9 to TRBJ1-2; D is uncertain. CDR1 SGDLS and CDR2 YYNGEE come from the germline V gene. V was cut by 0 bases and J by 6 bases, with 21 bases left in between. This CDR3 region has 17 residues.

CDR3 bases: TGCGCCAGCAGCAGCTCCGGGACAGGGGGCAATGAGCAGTTCTTC. It yields the protein CASSSSGTGGNEQFF. The chain employs TRBV4-1 and TRBJ2-1, with TRBD1 identical over 11 bases. The CDR3 consists of 15 residues. Trimming at V came to 5 bases and at J to 6 bases, leaving 6 bases not matched to a gene. Germline loops: CDR1 MGHRA, CDR2 YSYEKL.

The chain combines TRBV6-5 with TRBJ2-7; 7 bases line up with TRBD1. This CDR3 is 14 amino acids long. Germline V gene data show CDR1 as MNHEY and CDR2 as SVGAGI. J gave up 2 bases and V 4 bases, and 5 bases lay outside the gene matches. The CDR3 bases are TGTGCCAGCAGTTTGGAGACAGGGACCTACGAGCAGTACTTC. This gives the protein CASSLETGTYEQYF.

The rearrangement uses TRBV6-5 and TRBJ2-5, with 9 bases fitting TRBD1. After removal of 6 bases from V and 7 bases from J, the junction contained 6 bases not matched to a gene. The CDR3 is made up of 13 amino acids. Germline V gene data show CDR1 as MNHEY and CDR2 as SVGAGI. This chain's CDR3 is CASSRGQGATQYF. CDR3 nucleotide sequence: TGTGCCAGCAGCAGGGGACAGGGAGCGACCCAGTACTTC.

V gene TRBV5-1 combines with J gene TRBJ1-1; 7 positions agree with TRBD1. CDR1 and CDR2 from the germline V gene are SGHRS and YFSETQ. CDR3 length: 14 residues. V shed 2 bases, J shed 1 base, and the junction held 2 bases outside the gene matches. CDR3 region: CASSLSGGNTEAFF. In nucleotides, the CDR3 is TGCGCCAGCAGCTTATCAGGGGGGAACACTGAAGCTTTCTTT.

Only a few counts were recorded for this clone. This chain links TRBV11-2 with TRBJ2-7, with 8 bases that match TRBD1. CDR1 is SGHAT, CDR2 FQNNGV, per germline. The length of the CDR3 is 15 residues. V trimming: 5 bases; J trimming: 5 bases; junction bases outside the gene matches: 11. In DNA, the CDR3 is TGTGCCAGCAGCCTTTTGGACAGGGACGTCGACGAGCAGTACTTC. Translating gives CASSLLDRDVDEQYF.

V and J are TRBV6-5 and TRBJ2-5, with D perhaps TRBD2 (7 bases). The CDR3 runs 16 residues. With 2 bases removed from V and 4 bases from J, the gap between germline ends came to 17 bases. In germline, CDR1 is MNHEY, CDR2 SVGAGI. The CDR3 protein is CASSYAGAGAGETQYF. The DNA for the CDR3 is TGTGCCAGCAGTTACGCAGGGGCGGGGGCCGGAGAGACCCAGTACTTC.

The V call is TRBV25-1, the J call TRBJ1-1; D remains unclear. Germline CDR1 reads MGHDK; CDR2 reads SYGVNS. The CDR3 spans 13 residues. Trimming stripped 1 base from V and 1 base from J, with 4 bases between. CDR3 in amino acids: CASSELWNTEAFF. The CDR3 nucleotides read TGTGCCAGCAGTGAATTATGGAACACTGAAGCTTTCTTT.

CDR3 DNA: TGTGCCAGCAGTGAAGGGGTAGCGAGCTCCTACGAGCAGTACTTC. Its protein product is CASSEGVASSYEQYF. The chain couples TRBV6-1 to TRBJ2-7; D is possibly TRBD2 (5 bases). Trimming cost V 1 base and J 0 bases, with 10 bases left between them. The germline V gene has CDR1 MNHNS and CDR2 SASEGT. The CDR3 has 15 amino acids.

Of note for this clone: An end of the junction differs from the germline gene, which may be a read error. The V gene is TRBV14, the J gene TRBJ2-7, with D tentatively TRBD1 or TRBD2 (5 bases each). Germline CDR1 SGHDN, CDR2 FVKESK. The CDR3 extends over 14 amino acids. CDR3 DNA sequence: TGTGCCAGCAGCCAAGGATTAGCCGGGACCTACCCGCACTTC. Protein sequence: CASSQGLAGTYPHF.

CDR3 coding DNA: TGCAGCGTTGAAGTCGCAGTGGACTATGGCTACACCTTC. Translation gives CSVEVAVDYGYTF. The V and J genes are TRBV29-1 and TRBJ1-2; D not certain. V dropped 1 base and J dropped 3 bases, with 9 bases sitting between them. The CDR3 has 13 residues. Germline V CDR1 and CDR2: SQVTM, ANQGSEA.

The chain has TRBV4-1 and TRBJ2-1; D call uncertain. Looked up from germline, CDR1 is MGHRA and CDR2 is YSYEKL. V shed 4 bases and J shed 0 bases, with 16 bases lying between them. This CDR3 spans 17 amino acids. CDR3: CASSLNIGRYSYNEQFF. CDR3 DNA: TGCGCCAGCAGCCTCAACATAGGCAGATACTCCTACAATGAGCAGTTCTTC.

This clone was seen once. The rearrangement joins TRBV25-1 to TRBJ2-1; D not resolved. The V gene's germline CDR1 is MGHDK and CDR2 SYGVNS. This CDR3 is built from 12 residues. Trimming shortened V by 0 bases and J by 10 bases, and 7 bases separated the two germline ends. CDR3 sequence reads: CASSEYTREQFF. The CDR3 DNA reads TGTGCCAGCAGTGAATATACCAGAGAGCAGTTCTTC.

The rearrangement uses TRBV27 and TRBJ1-1, with D possibly matching TRBD1 (6 bases). V was shortened by 4 bases and J by 0 bases, with 12 bases between the two germline ends. This CDR3 comprises 15 residues. Germline V lookup: CDR1 MNHEY, CDR2 SMNVEV (reference sequence). The CDR3 protein is CASSWGATVNTEAFF. In DNA, the CDR3 is TGTGCCAGCAGTTGGGGGGCCACGGTGAACACTGAAGCTTTCTTT.

The chain employs TRBV6-5 and TRBJ2-5; D may correspond to TRBD1 or TRBD2 (5 bases each). With 8 bases removed from V and 2 bases from J, the gap between germline ends came to 18 bases. Germline V CDR1 and CDR2: MNHEY, SVGAGI. This CDR3 contains 15 residues. CDR3 sequence reads: CASGRDPPVQETQYF. CDR3 DNA sequence: TGTGCCAGCGGCAGGGACCCGCCAGTTCAAGAGACCCAGTACTTC.

This chain connects TRBV5-1 to TRBJ2-3; D is possibly TRBD1 (6 bases). The CDR3 is 16 amino acids. CDR1 is SGHRS, CDR2 YFSETQ, per germline. V was trimmed by 0 bases and J by 2 bases, leaving 13 bases between them. The CDR3 here is CASSLERTGYTDTQYF. In DNA form, the CDR3 reads TGCGCCAGCAGCTTGGAACGAACAGGGTACACAGATACGCAGTATTTT.

V and J are TRBV5-1 and TRBJ2-1; D not certain. Trimming pared 0 bases from V and 0 bases from J, leaving 10 bases between. Germline V gene lookup returns CDR1 SGHRS and CDR2 YFSETQ. The CDR3 has 16 residues. Here the CDR3 DNA reads TGCGCCAGCAGCTTGGACTGGGGAAGCTCCTACAATGAGCAGTTCTTC. Its protein product is CASSLDWGSSYNEQFF.